The rows below give T cell receptor beta chains drawn from one sample of a study of blood T cell repertoires in COVID-19. Some clones are missing from TCRdb's copy, which holds only in-frame ones; the method was immunoSEQ multiplex PCR. Among around 700,000 clones, around 89% were seen once, and the ten largest hold 0.2% to 0.3%. The sequencing input was peripheral blood. These receptors came from a young woman with acute or convalescent COVID-19. Both conserved end residues are trimmed from each CDR3. Clone sizes are given selectively: once, few, many, or a class where the clone is expanded.

J,length,V,size,CDR3
TRBJ1-2,12,TRBV7-9,.,ASSRRDRRYGYT
TRBJ1-2,11,TRBV24-1,.,ATSDAGNYGYT
TRBJ1-2,13,TRBV19,.,ASSRDRRPNYGYT
TRBJ2-1,15,TRBV3-1/TRBV3-2,.,ASSQDMGEGSYNEQF
TRBJ1-3,14,TRBV5-1,.,ASSSGGDRAGNTIY
TRBJ1-2,17,TRBV7-6,few,ASSFHRDRVYGIDYGYT
TRBJ1-2,14,TRBV29-1,.,SVGIGTGKAGYGYT
TRBJ1-2,12,TRBV4-1,.,ASTSTAQVVGYT
TRBJ1-1,14,TRBV21-1,.,ASQRGGGGVITEAF
TRBJ1-2,11,TRBV13,once,ASSFPEVSGYT
TRBJ2-4,11,TRBV11-3,.,ASSLGQGNIQY
TRBJ2-3,13,TRBV29-1,.,SVEGHRAGADTQY
TRBJ2-1,17,TRBV7-9,.,ASSSLGPGGRSSYNEQF
TRBJ2-2,9,TRBV5-4,.,ASSFAGELF
TRBJ2-7,12,TRBV9,.,ASSVGGPVNEQY
TRBJ1-4,14,TRBV4-3,.,ASSQEMGRTGGKLF
TRBJ1-2,13,TRBV14,.,ASSQDPGDAYGYT
TRBJ2-3,15,TRBV3-1/TRBV3-2,.,ASSPLSGGFSTDTQY
TRBJ1-2,11,TRBV30,.,AWKGRGFYGYT
TRBJ1-1,12,TRBV12-5,.,ASASGTVNTEAF
TRBJ2-4,12,TRBV7-9,.,ASSLVATGDIQY
TRBJ1-3,13,TRBV2,.,ADRQVPFSGNTIY
TRBJ2-2,11,TRBV6-5,.,ATLGGCTGELF
TRBJ1-1,12,TRBV7-9,once,ASSQIVAVSEAF
TRBJ2-7,13,TRBV2,.,ASSETSGEAREQY
TRBJ2-1,14,TRBV7-2,.,ASSSSGGSSYNEQF
TRBJ1-6,14,TRBV7-8,.,ASSQSGTGINSPLH
TRBJ2-3,12,TRBV11-2,.,ASSPSRGADTQY
TRBJ1-1,11,TRBV3-1/TRBV3-2,.,ASSTRQRTEAF
TRBJ2-1,11,TRBV6-5,.,ASSRGKDNEQF
TRBJ1-6,12,TRBV10-3,few,AISDPGSNSPLH
TRBJ2-3,15,TRBV10-3,.,AISKLGTGIGTDTQY
TRBJ2-2,11,TRBV5-4,.,ASSPDAAGELF
TRBJ1-1,11,TRBV9,.,ASSLTKNTEAF
TRBJ2-1,15,TRBV28,.,ASSLRFWRGGYNEQF
TRBJ2-1,11,TRBV11-2,.,ASSLGVLDEQF
TRBJ1-2,11,TRBV3-1/TRBV3-2,.,ASSQDPSYGYT
TRBJ1-3,12,TRBV12-5,once,ASGPGTAGNTIY
TRBJ2-3,12,TRBV2,.,ASSESSSTDTQY
TRBJ2-6,14,TRBV6-6,.,ASSYGGFSGANVLT
TRBJ1-4,10,TRBV19,.,ATTGGFEKLF
TRBJ2-2,17,TRBV5-1,.,ASSSPGTSGGPNTGELF
TRBJ2-5,13,TRBV9,.,ASSGAGVGLETQY
TRBJ1-4,12,TRBV15,.,ATSRQSTNEKLF
TRBJ1-1,12,TRBV6-5,.,ASSLDRLNAEAF
TRBJ2-7,9,TRBV2,few,ASSPAYEQY
TRBJ1-2,13,TRBV5-1,once,ASSPGFPANYGYT
TRBJ1-2,10,TRBV3-1/TRBV3-2,.,ASSQVTGDYT
TRBJ1-1,14,TRBV5-6,.,ASSLVVRTGGKAAF
TRBJ1-5,10,TRBV19,.,ACGGIGQPQH
TRBJ2-1,12,TRBV7-9,.,ASSFRSGKNEQF
TRBJ2-2,14,TRBV12-5,.,ASGLGGRGEAGELF
TRBJ1-6,16,TRBV7-6,few,ASSLAFQDGGAGSPLH